Below are 30 T cell receptor beta chains sequenced from a single sample in a study of T cells in localized non-small cell lung cancer. The protocol was immunoSEQ multiplex PCR, while the TCRdb copy is restricted to in-frame clones and leaves out a portion. The sample has about 35,000 clones, approximately 90% seen once. The sequencing used peripheral blood mononuclear cells, collected before any cancer treatment. The receptors originated from a female donor older than 55 with stage II lung adenocarcinoma.

The chain carries TRBV11-3 and TRBJ2-7, with 8 bases aligning to TRBD2. With 3 bases clipped from V and 2 bases from J, the junction kept 6 bases outside the gene matches. CDR1 and CDR2 (germline): SGHNT, YENEEA. The CDR3 loop spans 15 amino acids. The CDR3 region is CASSFYIAGPYEQYF. CDR3 nucleotides: TGTGCCAGCAGCTTTTATATAGCGGGGCCCTACGAGCAGTACTTC. The entire variable domain, with the rest obtained from reference TRBV11-3 and TRBJ2-7, is as follows: EAGVVQSPRYKIIEKKQPVAFWCNPISGHNTLYWYLQNLGQGPELLIRYENEEAVDDSQLPKDRFSAERLKGVDSTLKIQPAELGDSAVYLCASSFYIAGPYEQYFGPGTRLTVT.

The chain carries TRBV6-6 and TRBJ1-1, with a tentative D call TRBD1 (5 bases). Germline lookup yields CDR1 MNHNY and CDR2 SVGAGI (reference sequence). Deletions cut 4 bases from V and 3 bases from J, with 9 bases between. CDR3 length: 13 amino acids. The CDR3 DNA is TGTGCCAGCAGTTCCCGGGGGGACACTGAAGCTTTCTTT. This sequence encodes CASSSRGDTEAFF.

This chain links TRBV27 with TRBJ2-5; tentatively, D is TRBD1 or TRBD2 (5 bases each). Germline V gene data show CDR1 as MNHEY and CDR2 as SMNVEV (reference sequence). V lost 5 bases to trimming and J lost 5 bases, with 24 bases between them. CDR3 length: 17 residues. CDR3 sequence: CASSLGQRNTKSETQYF. In DNA, the CDR3 is TGTGCCAGCAGTCTGGGGCAGCGGAACACTAAGTCGGAGACCCAGTACTTC.

The V call is TRBV10-3, the J call TRBJ2-1, with 8 bases lining up with TRBD1. Per germline, CDR1 ENHRY and CDR2 SYGVKD. The CDR3 has 14 amino acids. V was pared by 2 bases and J by 7 bases, with 4 bases of the junction left unmatched. The CDR3 nucleotides read TGTGCCATCAGTGAGAGTAGGGACAGGAATGAGCAGTTCTTC. Residues: CAISESRDRNEQFF.

The J gene is TRBJ2-3, the V gene TRBV19; D possibly corresponds to TRBD1 (6 bases). The germline CDR1 and CDR2 sequences are LNHDA and SQIVND (reference sequence). Between the trimmed V and J ends, which lost 3 bases and 7 bases, there was a span of 11 bases. The CDR3 has 13 residues. The CDR3 loop reads CASSMDRLNTQYF. CDR3 DNA sequence: TGTGCCAGTAGTATGGACAGACTTAATACGCAGTATTTT.

The chain has TRBV5-4 and TRBJ2-1, with 10 bases aligning to TRBD2. This CDR3 has 14 amino acids. The V gene's germline CDR1 is SGHNT and CDR2 YYREEE (reference sequence). The V and J ends lost 4 bases and 8 bases, in that order; junction bases with no gene match: 6. CDR3 nucleotide sequence: TGTGCCAGCAGCAGCTCTAGCGGGAGCGATGAGCAGTTCTTC. Its protein product is CASSSSSGSDEQFF.

The chain joins TRBV29-1 to TRBJ1-5; TRBD1 agrees at 7 bases. Germline-derived CDR1 and CDR2 are SQVTM and ANQGSEA. The CDR3 has 14 amino acids. V lost 4 bases, J lost 2 bases, and 5 bases stayed unmatched. As DNA, the CDR3 is TGCAGCGTTGCCGGGGACAGCGGCAATCAGCCCCAGCATTTT. It encodes CSVAGDSGNQPQHF.

As for this clone: Within the sample, other DNA sequences also encode this same CDR3. The rearrangement uses TRBV4-3 and TRBJ2-2; no clear D. The germline gives CDR1 LGHNA, CDR2 YSLEER. V shed 3 bases and J shed 6 bases, with 11 bases lying between them. The CDR3 has 14 residues. The CDR3 DNA sequence: TGCGCCAGCAGCCAGGATAGAATGTCCGGGGAGCTGTTTTTT. This codes for CASSQDRMSGELFF.

The rearrangement links TRBV27 to TRBJ2-1; the D is unclear. V lost 0 bases and J 10 bases, leaving 10 bases between the germline ends. The CDR3 length is 13 residues. The germline gives CDR1 MNHEY, CDR2 SMNVEV (reference sequence). CDR3 region: CASSLSISREQFF. Here the CDR3 DNA reads TGTGCCAGCAGTTTATCGATTAGCAGGGAGCAGTTCTTC.

V gene TRBV10-3 combines with J gene TRBJ1-2, with 7 nucleotides matching TRBD1. Germline trimming cut 3 bases from V and 0 bases from J; bases unmatched to any gene: 7. The CDR3 has 16 residues. Per the germline V gene, CDR1 is ENHRY and CDR2 is SYGVKD. CDR3 DNA sequence: TGTGCCATCAGTGACGCGACAGGGCTTGCTAACTATGGCTACACCTTC. It codes for CAISDATGLANYGYTF.

This chain links TRBV2 with TRBJ2-5; TRBD2 matches at 12 bases. The V gene's germline CDR1 is SNHLY and CDR2 FYNNEI. V was clipped by 2 bases and J by 5 bases; unmatched bases: 6. The CDR3 spans 16 residues. The DNA for the CDR3 is TGTGCCAGCAGTGAACAACTAGCGGGAGGTGGGGAGACCCAGTACTTC. Amino acid sequence: CASSEQLAGGGETQYF.

The sample holds a few counts of this clone. This chain connects TRBV27 to TRBJ1-2; weak D call: TRBD1 (5 bases). V was clipped by 1 base and J by 6 bases, with 15 bases between them. This CDR3 is 15 amino acids long. The V gene's germline CDR1 is MNHEY and CDR2 SMNVEV (reference sequence). The CDR3 region is CASSLFRDGPNGYTF. The CDR3 nucleotides read TGTGCCAGCAGTTTATTCCGGGACGGTCCAAATGGCTACACCTTC.

This clone has only one observation. Mismatch with germline at one junction end may stem from a read error. The chain combines TRBV5-4 with TRBJ2-7; TRBD2 matches 7 bases. The CDR3 loop spans 14 amino acids. Germline lookup yields CDR1 SGHNT and CDR2 YYREEE (reference sequence). The CDR3 bases are TGTGCCAGCAGCTTGGGAGGGGCCAGGCGGGAGTCTAACTTC. This gives the protein CASSLGGARRESNF.

The chain has TRBV18 and TRBJ2-2; 7 bases match TRBD1. V dropped 5 bases and J dropped 5; count of bases not matched to a gene: 8. The CDR3 length is 15 residues. Germline V gene lookup returns CDR1 KGHSH and CDR2 LQKENI. In DNA form, the CDR3 reads TGTGCCAGCTCAGCCCGACAGGGAAGTACCGGGGAGCTGTTTTTT. Its translation is CASSARQGSTGELFF.

The chain joins TRBV7-2 to TRBJ2-2; 11 nucleotides agree with TRBD2. V was clipped by 3 bases and J by 7 bases; unmatched bases: 1. CDR3 length: 14 amino acids. Germline V lookup: CDR1 SGHTA, CDR2 FQGNSA. The CDR3 nucleotides are TGTGCCAGCAGCTTTAGCGGGAGGGTCGGGGAGCTGTTTTTT. Its translation is CASSFSGRVGELFF.

V usage is TRBV7-9 and J usage is TRBJ2-3; 10 bases fit TRBD2. The CDR3 loop spans 16 amino acids. Germline assignment: CDR1 SEHNR and CDR2 FQNEAQ (reference sequence). The J segment lost 3 bases and the V segment lost 5 bases, leaving 8 bases of the junction unmatched. The CDR3 loop reads CASSRTSGVGTDTQYF. CDR3 sequence (DNA): TGTGCCAGCAGCCGAACTAGCGGGGTTGGGACAGATACGCAGTATTTT.

The rearrangement joins TRBV5-1 to TRBJ1-2; D is unclear. This CDR3 has 16 residues. Trimming cost V 4 bases and J 0 bases, with 16 bases left between them. The germline CDR1 and CDR2 sequences are SGHRS and YFSETQ. The CDR3 protein is CASSPYALNSNYGYTF. The CDR3 DNA is TGCGCCAGCAGCCCCTACGCTTTAAATTCTAACTATGGCTACACCTTC.

The rearrangement links TRBV5-4 to TRBJ1-1; 7 bases match TRBD1. With 0 bases clipped from V and 0 bases from J, the junction kept 2 bases outside the gene matches. Germline V gives CDR1 SGHNT, CDR2 YYREEE (reference sequence). The CDR3 is made up of 15 amino acids. CDR3 sequence reads: CASSLGQGMNTEAFF. CDR3 sequence (DNA): TGTGCCAGCAGCTTGGGACAGGGCATGAACACTGAAGCTTTCTTT.

The chain links TRBV9 to TRBJ2-3; tentative D call: TRBD2 (5 bases). The CDR3 loop spans 15 amino acids. The V gene's germline CDR1 is SGDLS and CDR2 YYNGEE. V was trimmed by 0 bases and J by 7 bases, leaving 15 bases between them. CDR3 region: CASSVVGTSGYTQYF. DNA of the CDR3: TGTGCCAGCAGCGTAGTCGGAACGTCGGGATATACGCAGTATTTT.

This clone came up once. The rearrangement uses TRBV9 and TRBJ1-1; D is ambiguous. Germline CDR1 SGDLS, CDR2 YYNGEE. Trimming took off 0 bases at V and 4 bases at J, with 10 bases between the two ends. This CDR3 spans 14 amino acids. The CDR3 spells CASSVDSSGTEAFF. CDR3 nucleotides: TGTGCCAGCAGCGTAGATAGCAGCGGCACTGAAGCTTTCTTT.

The CDR3 sequence is CASTEYSNQPQHF. CDR3 DNA sequence: TGTGCCAGTACCGAATATAGCAATCAGCCCCAGCATTTT. The chain is built from TRBV19 and TRBJ1-5; D is ambiguous. V dropped 7 bases and J dropped 0 bases, with 7 bases sitting between them. The CDR3 loop spans 13 amino acids. The germline V gene has CDR1 LNHDA and CDR2 SQIVND (reference sequence).

This rearrangement joins TRBV5-4 to TRBJ2-1; 11 nucleotides line up with TRBD2. CDR3 length: 15 residues. Trimming removed 3 bases from V and 8 bases from J; junction bases left unmatched: 7. Germline V lookup: CDR1 SGHNT, CDR2 YYREEE (reference sequence). The CDR3 protein is CASSSYLAGGDEQFF. CDR3 sequence (DNA): TGTGCCAGCAGCTCGTACCTAGCGGGGGGCGATGAGCAGTTCTTC.

This chain joins TRBV19 and TRBJ2-3; maybe TRBD1 (6 bases). V lost 3 bases and J lost 2, with 9 bases in between. The germline CDR1 and CDR2 sequences are LNHDA and SQIVND (reference sequence). The length of the CDR3 is 14 residues. For the CDR3, the DNA is TGTGCCAGTAGTATTAACAGGGACACAGATACGCAGTATTTT. Translated: CASSINRDTDTQYF. Filled out from reference TRBV19 and TRBJ2-3, the complete variable domain reads DGGITQSPKYLFRKEGQNVTLSCEQNLNHDAMYWYRQDPGQGLRLIYYSQIVNDFQKGDIAEGYSVSREKKESFPLTVTSAQKNPTAFYLCASSINRDTDTQYFGPGTRLTVL.

The chain is built from TRBV9 and TRBJ2-2, with 7 positions matching TRBD2. Germline V gene data show CDR1 as SGDLS and CDR2 as YYNGEE. The CDR3 spans 16 residues. V trimming: 0 bases; J trimming: 5 bases; junction bases outside the gene matches: 7. CDR3 amino acids: CASSVEAGAWTGELFF. The CDR3, as DNA: TGTGCCAGCAGCGTAGAGGCGGGAGCGTGGACCGGGGAGCTGTTTTTT.

The chain links TRBV2 to TRBJ2-2; no firm D call. In germline, CDR1 is SNHLY, CDR2 FYNNEI. This CDR3 region has 14 residues. Trimming cost V 4 bases and J 4 bases, with 10 bases left between them. The DNA for the CDR3 is TGTGCCAGCAGTGGCGGATCGCGCACCGGGGAGCTGTTTTTT. Its translation is CASSGGSRTGELFF.

This clone was picked up one time. The genes are TRBV30 and TRBJ2-4; D possibly uses TRBD1 or TRBD2 (5 bases each). The germline V gene encodes CDR1 GTSNPN and CDR2 SVGIG (reference sequence). The CDR3 has 16 residues. The V and J ends lost 0 bases and 1 base respectively, with 13 bases between them. The CDR3 coding sequence is TGTGCCTGGAGTGTACGGGGCAGGTTGGCCAAAAACATTCAGTACTTC. Translated, it gives CAWSVRGRLAKNIQYF. The variable domain in full, completed from reference TRBV30 and TRBJ2-4, reads SQTIHQWPATLVQPVGSPLSLECTVEGTSNPNLYWYRQAAGRGLQLLFYSVGIGQISSEVPQNLSASRPQDRQFILSSKKLLLSDSGFYLCAWSVRGRLAKNIQYFGAGTRLSVL.

The chain employs TRBV13 and TRBJ1-6; tentatively, D is TRBD1 (5 bases). The V gene lost 0 bases and the J gene lost 4 bases, with 7 bases spanning the gap. CDR3 length: 15 residues. Germline V CDR1 and CDR2: PRHDT, FYEKMQ (reference sequence). The CDR3 loop reads CASSLGTAYNSPLHF. DNA for the CDR3: TGTGCCAGCAGCTTAGGGACAGCATATAATTCACCCCTCCACTTT.

This clone has a single count. V and J are TRBV9 and TRBJ2-5; 12 positions agree with TRBD1. Germline loops: CDR1 SGDLS, CDR2 YYNGEE. The CDR3 runs 16 residues. After removal of 1 base from V and 5 bases from J, the junction contained 6 bases not matched to a gene. This CDR3 reads CASSVRDRGLAETQYF. In DNA, the CDR3 is TGTGCCAGCAGCGTAAGGGACAGGGGGCTAGCTGAGACCCAGTACTTC.

The rearrangement joins TRBV19 to TRBJ1-5, with 7 bases matching TRBD1. J was trimmed by 3 bases and V by 5 bases; bases with no gene match: 4. CDR1 is LNHDA and CDR2 is SQIVND in the germline V gene (reference sequence). This CDR3 contains 14 residues. The CDR3 sequence is CASSVTGPNQPQHF. CDR3 sequence (DNA): TGTGCCAGTAGTGTGACAGGGCCCAATCAGCCCCAGCATTTT.

The V and J genes are TRBV5-1 and TRBJ1-1; no clear D. Trimming shortened V by 4 bases and J by 4 bases, and 17 bases separated the two germline ends. Germline V CDR1 and CDR2: SGHRS, YFSETQ. The CDR3 contains 15 residues. CDR3 protein: CASSPVISGLTEAFF. CDR3 nucleotides: TGCGCCAGCAGCCCTGTGATCTCGGGCCTCACTGAAGCTTTCTTT. The variable domain in full, with the rest retrieved from reference TRBV5-1 and TRBJ1-1, is KAGVTQTPRYLIKTRGQQVTLSCSPISGHRSVSWYQQTPGQGLQFLFEYFSETQRNKGNFPGRFSGRQFSNSRSEMNVSTLELGDSALYLCASSPVISGLTEAFFGQGTRLTVV.